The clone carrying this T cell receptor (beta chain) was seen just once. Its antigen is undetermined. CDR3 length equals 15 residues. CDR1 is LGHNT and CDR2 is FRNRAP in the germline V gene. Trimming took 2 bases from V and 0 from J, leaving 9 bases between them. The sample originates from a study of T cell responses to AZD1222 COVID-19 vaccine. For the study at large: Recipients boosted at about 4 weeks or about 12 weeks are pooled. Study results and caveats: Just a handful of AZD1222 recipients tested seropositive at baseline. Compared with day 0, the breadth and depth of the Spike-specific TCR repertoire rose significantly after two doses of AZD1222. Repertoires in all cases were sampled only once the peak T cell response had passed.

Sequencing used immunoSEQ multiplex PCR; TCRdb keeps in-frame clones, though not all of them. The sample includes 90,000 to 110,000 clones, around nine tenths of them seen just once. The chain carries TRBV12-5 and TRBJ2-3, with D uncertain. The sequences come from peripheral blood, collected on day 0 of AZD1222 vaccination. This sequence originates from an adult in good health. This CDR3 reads CASGLLGQSTDTQYF. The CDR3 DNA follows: TGTGCTAGTGGTTTGTTAGGCCAAAGCACAGATACGCAGTATTTT.